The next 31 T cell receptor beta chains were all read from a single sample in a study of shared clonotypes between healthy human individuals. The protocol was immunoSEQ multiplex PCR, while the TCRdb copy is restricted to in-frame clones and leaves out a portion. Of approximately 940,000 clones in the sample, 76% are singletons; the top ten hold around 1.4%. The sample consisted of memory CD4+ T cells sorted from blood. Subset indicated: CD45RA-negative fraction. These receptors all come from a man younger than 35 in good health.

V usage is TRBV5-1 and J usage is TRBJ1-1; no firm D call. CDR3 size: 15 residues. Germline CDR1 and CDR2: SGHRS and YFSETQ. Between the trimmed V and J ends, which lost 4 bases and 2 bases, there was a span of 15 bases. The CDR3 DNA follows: TGCGCCAGCAGCCCTTCTGGAATCAGTAACACTGAAGCTTTCTTT. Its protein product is CASSPSGISNTEAFF.

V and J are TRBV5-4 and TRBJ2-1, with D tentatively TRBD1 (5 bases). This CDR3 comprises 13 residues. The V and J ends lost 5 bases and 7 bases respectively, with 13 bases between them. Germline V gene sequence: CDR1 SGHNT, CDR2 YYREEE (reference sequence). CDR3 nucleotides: TGTGCCAGCAGGGTGCAGGGTGAGAATGAGCAGTTCTTC. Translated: CASRVQGENEQFF.

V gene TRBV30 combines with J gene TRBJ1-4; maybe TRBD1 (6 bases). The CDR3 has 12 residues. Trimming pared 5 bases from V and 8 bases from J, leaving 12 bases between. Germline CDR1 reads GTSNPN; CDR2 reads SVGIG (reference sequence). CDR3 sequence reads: CAWGGQHEKLFF. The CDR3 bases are TGTGCCTGGGGGGGACAACACGAAAAACTGTTTTTT.

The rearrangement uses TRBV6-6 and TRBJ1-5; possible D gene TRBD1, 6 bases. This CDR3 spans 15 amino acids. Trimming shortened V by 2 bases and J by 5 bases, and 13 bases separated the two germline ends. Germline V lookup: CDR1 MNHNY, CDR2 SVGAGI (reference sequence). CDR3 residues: CASSYRPRGDQPQHF. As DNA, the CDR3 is TGTGCCAGCAGTTACAGGCCGAGGGGGGATCAGCCCCAGCATTTT.

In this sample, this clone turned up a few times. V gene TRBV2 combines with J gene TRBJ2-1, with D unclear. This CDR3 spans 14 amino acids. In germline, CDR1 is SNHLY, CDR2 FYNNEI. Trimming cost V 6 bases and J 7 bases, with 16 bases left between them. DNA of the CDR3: TGTGCCAGCAGAGCGAGCGTCTTGGGTAATGAGCAGTTCTTC. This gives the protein CASRASVLGNEQFF.

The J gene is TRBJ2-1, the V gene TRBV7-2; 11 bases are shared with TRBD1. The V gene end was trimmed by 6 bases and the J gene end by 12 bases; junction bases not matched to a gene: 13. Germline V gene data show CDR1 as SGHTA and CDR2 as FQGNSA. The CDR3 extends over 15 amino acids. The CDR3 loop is CASSYLRDRGSGQFF. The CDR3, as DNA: TGTGCCAGCAGTTACCTGAGGGACAGGGGGTCCGGGCAGTTCTTC. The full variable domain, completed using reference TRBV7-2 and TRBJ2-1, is GAGVSQSPSNKVTEKGKDVELRCDPISGHTALYWYRQSLGQGLEFLIYFQGNSAPDKSGLPSDRFSAERTGGSVSTLTIQRTQQEDSAVYLCASSYLRDRGSGQFFGPGTRLTVL.

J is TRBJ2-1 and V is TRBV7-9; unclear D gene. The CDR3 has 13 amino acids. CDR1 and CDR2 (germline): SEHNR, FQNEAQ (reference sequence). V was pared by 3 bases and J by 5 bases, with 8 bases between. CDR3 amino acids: CASSFRANNEQFF. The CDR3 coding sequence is TGTGCCAGCAGCTTTAGGGCGAACAATGAGCAGTTCTTC.

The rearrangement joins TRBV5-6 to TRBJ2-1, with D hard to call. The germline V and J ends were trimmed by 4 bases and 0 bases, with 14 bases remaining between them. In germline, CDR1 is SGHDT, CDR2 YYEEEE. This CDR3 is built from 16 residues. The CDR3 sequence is CASSTGLPSSYNEQFF. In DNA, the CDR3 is TGTGCCAGCAGCACTGGGTTACCAAGCTCCTACAATGAGCAGTTCTTC.

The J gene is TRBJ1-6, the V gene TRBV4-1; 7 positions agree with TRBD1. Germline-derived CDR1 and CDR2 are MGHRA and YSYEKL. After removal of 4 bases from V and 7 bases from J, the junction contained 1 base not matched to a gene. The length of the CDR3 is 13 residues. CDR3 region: CASSRDRNSPLHF. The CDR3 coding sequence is TGCGCCAGCAGCCGGGACAGAAATTCACCCCTCCACTTT.

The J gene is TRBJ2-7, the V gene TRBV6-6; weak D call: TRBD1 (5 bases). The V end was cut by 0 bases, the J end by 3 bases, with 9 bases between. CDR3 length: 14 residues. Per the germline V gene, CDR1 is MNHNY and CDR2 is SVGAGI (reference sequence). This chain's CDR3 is CASSYSQGFYEQYF. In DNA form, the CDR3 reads TGTGCCAGCAGTTACTCCCAGGGATTCTACGAGCAGTACTTC.

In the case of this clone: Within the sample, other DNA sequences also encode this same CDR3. This CDR3 is CAISPGQGTYEQYF. DNA for the CDR3: TGTGCCATCAGTCCGGGACAGGGAACCTACGAGCAGTACTTC. The J gene is TRBJ2-7, the V gene TRBV10-3; 9 bases fit TRBD1. The CDR3 length is 14 residues. The germline V gene has CDR1 ENHRY and CDR2 SYGVKD. J was trimmed by 2 bases and V by 5 bases; bases with no gene match: 4.

The CDR3 here is CASSSSVNTEAFF. CDR3 in DNA: TGTGCCAGCAGCTCCAGCGTGAACACTGAAGCTTTCTTT. V usage is TRBV6-5 and J usage is TRBJ1-1; D is ambiguous. The CDR3 spans 13 residues. Germline V gives CDR1 MNHEY, CDR2 SVGAGI. Deletions cut 6 bases from V and 0 bases from J, with 8 bases between.

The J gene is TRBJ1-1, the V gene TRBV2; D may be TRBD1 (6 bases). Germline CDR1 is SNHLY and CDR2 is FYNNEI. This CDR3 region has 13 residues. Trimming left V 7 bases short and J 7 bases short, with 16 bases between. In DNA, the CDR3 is TGTGCCAGCATTAAGGGGGACGGTATTGAAGCTTTCTTT. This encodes CASIKGDGIEAFF.

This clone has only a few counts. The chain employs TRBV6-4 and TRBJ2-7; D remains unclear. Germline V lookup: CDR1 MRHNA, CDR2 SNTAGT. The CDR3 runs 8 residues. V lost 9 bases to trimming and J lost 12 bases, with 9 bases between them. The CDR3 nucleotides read TGTGCCAGTCCCTTAAGGTACTTC. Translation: CASPLRYF.

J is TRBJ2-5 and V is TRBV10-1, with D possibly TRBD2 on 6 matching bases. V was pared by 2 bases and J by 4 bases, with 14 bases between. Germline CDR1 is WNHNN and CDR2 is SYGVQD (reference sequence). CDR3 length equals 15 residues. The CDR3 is CASSEGSGSGETQYF. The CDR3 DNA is TGCGCCAGCAGTGAGGGAAGCGGGTCGGGAGAGACCCAGTACTTC.

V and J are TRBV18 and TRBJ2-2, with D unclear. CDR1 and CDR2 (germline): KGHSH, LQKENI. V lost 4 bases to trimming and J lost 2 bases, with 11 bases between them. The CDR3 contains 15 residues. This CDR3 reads CASSLSTRNTGELFF. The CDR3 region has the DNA TGTGCCAGCTCACTATCGACACGCAACACCGGGGAGCTGTTTTTT.

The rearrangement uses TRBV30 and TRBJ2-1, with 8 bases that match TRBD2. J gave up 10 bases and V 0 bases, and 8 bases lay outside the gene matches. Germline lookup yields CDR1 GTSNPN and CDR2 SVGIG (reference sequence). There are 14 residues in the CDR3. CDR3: CAWSVNGGALEQFF. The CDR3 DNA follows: TGTGCCTGGAGTGTAAACGGGGGGGCATTAGAGCAGTTCTTC.

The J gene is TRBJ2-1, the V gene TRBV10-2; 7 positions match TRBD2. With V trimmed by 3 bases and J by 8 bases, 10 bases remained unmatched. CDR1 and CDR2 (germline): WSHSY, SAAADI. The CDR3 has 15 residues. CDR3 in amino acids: CASSEGSWGGDEQFF. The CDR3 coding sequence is TGCGCCAGCAGTGAAGGTAGCTGGGGGGGGGATGAGCAGTTCTTC.

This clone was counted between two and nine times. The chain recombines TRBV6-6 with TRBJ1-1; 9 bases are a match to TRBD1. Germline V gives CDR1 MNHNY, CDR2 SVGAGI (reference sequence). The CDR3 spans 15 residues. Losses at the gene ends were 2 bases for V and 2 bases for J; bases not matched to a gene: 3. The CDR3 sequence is CASSYGTGPNTEAFF. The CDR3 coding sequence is TGTGCCAGCAGTTACGGGACAGGGCCTAACACTGAAGCTTTCTTT.

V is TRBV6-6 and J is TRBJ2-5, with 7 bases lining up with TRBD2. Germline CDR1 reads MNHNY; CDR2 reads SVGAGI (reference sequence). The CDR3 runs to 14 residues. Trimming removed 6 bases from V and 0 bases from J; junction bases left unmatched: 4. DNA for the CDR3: TGTGCCAGCAGACCCGGGACTAACCAAGAGACCCAGTACTTC. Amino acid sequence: CASRPGTNQETQYF.

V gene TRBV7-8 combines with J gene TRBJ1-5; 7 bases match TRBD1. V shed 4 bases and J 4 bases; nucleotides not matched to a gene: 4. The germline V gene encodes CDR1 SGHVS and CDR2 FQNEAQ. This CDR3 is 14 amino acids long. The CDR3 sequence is CASSSRGLNQPQHF. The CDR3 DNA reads TGTGCCAGCAGCTCCAGGGGGTTGAATCAGCCCCAGCATTTT.

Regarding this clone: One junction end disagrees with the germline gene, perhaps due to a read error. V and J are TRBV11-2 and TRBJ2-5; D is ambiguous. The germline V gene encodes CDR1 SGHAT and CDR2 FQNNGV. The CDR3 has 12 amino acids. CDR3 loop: CASRSNNGPHHF. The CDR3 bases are TGTGCCAGCAGATCCAACAACGGCCCCCACCACTTC.

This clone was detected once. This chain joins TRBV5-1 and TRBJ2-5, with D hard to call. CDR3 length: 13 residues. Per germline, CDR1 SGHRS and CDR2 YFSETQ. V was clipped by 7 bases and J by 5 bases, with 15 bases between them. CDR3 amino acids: CASQFPFAETQYF. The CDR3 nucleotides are TGCGCCAGCCAATTCCCCTTTGCGGAGACCCAGTACTTC.

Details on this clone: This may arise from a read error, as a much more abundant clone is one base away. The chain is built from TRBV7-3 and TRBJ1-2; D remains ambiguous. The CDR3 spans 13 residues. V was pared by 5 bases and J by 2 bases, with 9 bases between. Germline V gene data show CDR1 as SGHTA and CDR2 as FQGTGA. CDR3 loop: CASSPDGNYGYTF. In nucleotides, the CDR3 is TGTGCCAGCAGCCCAGACGGGAACTATGGCTACACCTTC.

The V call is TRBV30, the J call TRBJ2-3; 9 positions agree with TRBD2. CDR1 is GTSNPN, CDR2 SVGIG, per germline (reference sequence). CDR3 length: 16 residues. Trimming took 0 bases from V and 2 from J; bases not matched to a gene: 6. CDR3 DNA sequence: TGTGCCTGGAGTGTGTGGAGCGGGGGGCTCACAGATACGCAGTATTTT. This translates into CAWSVWSGGLTDTQYF.

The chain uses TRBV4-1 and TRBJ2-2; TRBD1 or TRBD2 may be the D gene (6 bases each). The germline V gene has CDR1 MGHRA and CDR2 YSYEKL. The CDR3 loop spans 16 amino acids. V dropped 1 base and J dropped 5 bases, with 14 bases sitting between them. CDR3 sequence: CASSQGQEGWTGELFF. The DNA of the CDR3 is TGCGCCAGCAGCCAAGGACAGGAGGGGTGGACCGGGGAGCTGTTTTTT.

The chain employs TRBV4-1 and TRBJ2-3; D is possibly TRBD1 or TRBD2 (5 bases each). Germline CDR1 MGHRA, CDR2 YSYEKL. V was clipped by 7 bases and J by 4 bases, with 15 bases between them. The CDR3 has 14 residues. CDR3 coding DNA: TGCGCCAGCACCCCATCAGGGAGTTCAGATACGCAGTATTTT. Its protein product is CASTPSGSSDTQYF.

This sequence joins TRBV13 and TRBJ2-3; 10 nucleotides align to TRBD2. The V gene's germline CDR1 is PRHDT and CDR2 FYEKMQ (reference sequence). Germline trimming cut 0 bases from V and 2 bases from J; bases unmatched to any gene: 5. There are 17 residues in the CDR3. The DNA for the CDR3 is TGTGCCAGCAGCTTAGGAAGACTAGCGGGTAACACAGATACGCAGTATTTT. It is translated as CASSLGRLAGNTDTQYF. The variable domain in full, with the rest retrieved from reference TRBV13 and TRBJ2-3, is AAGVIQSPRHLIKEKRETATLKCYPIPRHDTVYWYQQGPGQDPQFLISFYEKMQSDKGSIPDRFSAQQFSDYHSELNMSSLELGDSALYFCASSLGRLAGNTDTQYFGPGTRLTVL.

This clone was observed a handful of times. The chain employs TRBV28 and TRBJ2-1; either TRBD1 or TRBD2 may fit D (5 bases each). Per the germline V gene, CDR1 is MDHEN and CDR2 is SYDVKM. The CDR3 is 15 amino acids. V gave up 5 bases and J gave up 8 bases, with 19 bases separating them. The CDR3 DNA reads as TGTGCCAGCAGTCGAGTGGGGGAAGGGTCGGATGAGCAGTTCTTC. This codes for CASSRVGEGSDEQFF.

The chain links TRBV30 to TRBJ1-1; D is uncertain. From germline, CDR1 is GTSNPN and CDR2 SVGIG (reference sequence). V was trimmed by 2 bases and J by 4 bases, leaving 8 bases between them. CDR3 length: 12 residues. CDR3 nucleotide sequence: TGTGCCTGGAGTAATAAGGTCACTGAAGCTTTCTTT. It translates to CAWSNKVTEAFF.

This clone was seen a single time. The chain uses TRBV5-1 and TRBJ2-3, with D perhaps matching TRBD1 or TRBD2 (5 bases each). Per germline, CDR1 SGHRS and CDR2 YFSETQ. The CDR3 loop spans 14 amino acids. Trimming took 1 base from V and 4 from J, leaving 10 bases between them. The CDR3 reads CASSLLGVADTQYF. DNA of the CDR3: TGCGCCAGCAGCTTGTTGGGGGTAGCAGATACGCAGTATTTT.